This T cell receptor (beta chain) was recovered during a study of T cell repertoires in cytomegalovirus infection. Study-level information: Indications came from public TCR beta signatures; they pointed to CMV infection and to a matching HLA type. Findings of the study overall: The cumulative frequency of public TCR beta families identified carriers of CMV plus the relevant HLA. HLA-C-restricted CMV clonotypes gave the most frequent clonotype in two of eight donors.

Germline V gene lookup returns CDR1 LNHDA and CDR2 SQIVND (reference sequence). V lost 9 bases and J lost 0, with 12 bases in between. The CDR3 spans 14 residues. About this clonotype itself: Its antigen is still unknown.

TCRdb processed the reads anew with MiXCR; each CDR3 protein has one entry. The sample includes around 550,000 distinct CDR3 sequences, roughly 29% of them seen just once. The rearrangement uses TRBV19 and TRBJ1-3, with D maybe TRBD1 (5 bases). The specimen was PBMCs. This TCR was recovered from a human donor in good health (CMV status not recorded). Some clones in this sample may be carry-over from other donors' samples. The CDR3 sequence is CASLRDHSGNTIYF. Written as DNA, the CDR3 is TGTGCCAGCCTCAGGGACCACTCTGGAAACACCATATATTTT. Variable domain in full (rest from reference TRBV19 and TRBJ1-3): DGGITQSPKYLFRKEGQNVTLSCEQNLNHDAMYWYRQDPGQGLRLIYYSQIVNDFQKGDIAEGYSVSREKKESFPLTVTSAQKNPTAFYLCASLRDHSGNTIYFGEGSWLTVV.